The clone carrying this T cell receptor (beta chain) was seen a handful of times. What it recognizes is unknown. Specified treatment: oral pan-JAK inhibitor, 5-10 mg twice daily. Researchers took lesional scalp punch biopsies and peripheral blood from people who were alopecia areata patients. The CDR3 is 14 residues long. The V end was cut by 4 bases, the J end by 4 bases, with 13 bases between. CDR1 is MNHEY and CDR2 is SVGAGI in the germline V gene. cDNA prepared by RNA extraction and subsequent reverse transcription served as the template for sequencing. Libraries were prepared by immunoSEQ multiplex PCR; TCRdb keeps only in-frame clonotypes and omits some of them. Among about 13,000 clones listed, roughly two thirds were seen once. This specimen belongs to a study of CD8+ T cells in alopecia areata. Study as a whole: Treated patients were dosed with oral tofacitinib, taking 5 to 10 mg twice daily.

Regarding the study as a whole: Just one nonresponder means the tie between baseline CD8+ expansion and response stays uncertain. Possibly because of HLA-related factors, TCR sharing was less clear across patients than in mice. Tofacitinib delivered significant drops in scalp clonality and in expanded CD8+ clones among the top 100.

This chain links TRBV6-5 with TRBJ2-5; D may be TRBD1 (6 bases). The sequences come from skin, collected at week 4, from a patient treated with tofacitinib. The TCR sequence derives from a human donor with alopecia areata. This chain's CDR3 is CASSSYRGGETQYF. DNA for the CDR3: TGTGCCAGCAGTTCATATCGAGGGGGAGAGACCCAGTACTTC.